This paragraph covers one T cell receptor beta chain sequence. The data were taken from a study of cytomegalovirus exposure and HLA in healthy donors. The germline V gene has CDR1 LNHDA and CDR2 SQIVND (reference sequence). The CDR3 runs to 15 residues. Trimming at V came to 4 bases and at J to 10 bases, leaving 14 bases not matched to a gene. 13 Jbeta primers and 60 Vbeta primers were used for the PCR. TCRdb's table, derived via immunoSEQ multiplex PCR, lists solely in-frame clones and lacks some. The table lists about 46,000 clones, with about 1.1% in the top ten. The chain is built from TRBV19 and TRBJ1-1; 8 positions match TRBD1. Sample: PBMCs. The sequence derives from a woman in her 40s in good health and CMV-seronegative. The CDR3 spells CASSTSGTGAGRAFF. The CDR3 DNA sequence: TGTGCCAGTAGTACCTCCGGGACAGGCGCTGGTCGAGCTTTCTTT.